Listed here are 6 T cell receptor beta chains from one sample, sequenced in a study of T cell changes during pregnancy in multiple sclerosis. Produced via immunoSEQ multiplex PCR; TCRdb's table is partial and in-frame only. The profile covers around 63,000 clones, with about 92% appearing a single time and roughly 1.5% taken by the ten largest. The sequencing here drew on peripheral blood, taken after pregnancy. These receptors were obtained from a female donor with multiple sclerosis, enrolled in a pregnancy study.

The rearrangement joins TRBV28 to TRBJ2-7, with D possibly matching TRBD2 (6 bases). V lost 1 base and J lost 7, with 17 bases in between. The CDR3 is 15 amino acids. Germline CDR1 MDHEN, CDR2 SYDVKM. The CDR3 bases are TGTGCCAGCAGTTTATCGGCGGGAAAGAGGGGAGAGCAGTACTTC. Translation: CASSLSAGKRGEQYF.

This chain joins TRBV10-1 and TRBJ2-1; 12 bases line up with TRBD2. This CDR3 is 17 amino acids long. V trimming: 0 bases; J trimming: 7 bases; junction bases outside the gene matches: 7. Per the germline V gene, CDR1 is WNHNN and CDR2 is SYGVQD (reference sequence). CDR3 region: CASSESGASGRGNEQFF. The CDR3 DNA follows: TGCGCCAGCAGTGAGTCGGGAGCTAGCGGGAGGGGGAATGAGCAGTTCTTC.

The genes are TRBV6-1 and TRBJ2-2, with 7 bases identical to TRBD2. This CDR3 has 14 residues. Germline V gene sequence: CDR1 MNHNS, CDR2 SASEGT. Trimming removed 8 bases from V and 7 bases from J; junction bases left unmatched: 10. The CDR3 nucleotides are TGTGCCAGCGATATTAGCGGGCTGAACGGGGAGCTGTTTTTT. It codes for CASDISGLNGELFF.

The chain recombines TRBV5-1 with TRBJ2-7; 13 bases match TRBD2. V dropped 4 bases and J dropped 4; count of bases not matched to a gene: 17. Per germline, CDR1 SGHRS and CDR2 YFSETQ. This CDR3 is 19 amino acids long. The CDR3 nucleotides are TGCGCCAGCAGCCCATCCACCGGGACTAGCGGGATCTGGGTTTACGAGCAGTACTTC. Encoded protein: CASSPSTGTSGIWVYEQYF.

This rearrangement joins TRBV30 to TRBJ1-2; D is unclear. CDR1 and CDR2 from the germline V gene are GTSNPN and SVGIG (reference sequence). The CDR3 length is 14 residues. Trimming stripped 1 base from V and 1 base from J, with 10 bases between. DNA for the CDR3: TGTGCCTGGAGTGGGGCAGCAATTAACTATGGCTACACCTTC. The encoded protein is CAWSGAAINYGYTF. Full variable domain (remainder filled in from reference TRBV30 and TRBJ1-2): SQTIHQWPATLVQPVGSPLSLECTVEGTSNPNLYWYRQAAGRGLQLLFYSVGIGQISSEVPQNLSASRPQDRQFILSSKKLLLSDSGFYLCAWSGAAINYGYTFGSGTRLTVV.

This chain joins TRBV30 and TRBJ2-1; 7 nucleotides align to TRBD2. There are 13 residues in the CDR3. Germline lookup yields CDR1 GTSNPN and CDR2 SVGIG (reference sequence). V lost 2 bases to trimming and J lost 7 bases; unmatched junction nucleotides: 5. The CDR3 here is CAWSTRLANEQFF. CDR3 coding DNA: TGTGCCTGGAGTACAAGACTAGCAAATGAGCAGTTCTTC.